This T cell receptor beta chain was profiled in a study of vaccination and CD4 T cells after COVID-19. Study overall: Convalescent persons amounted to six males plus four females, two of whom were Hispanic.

V was shortened by 4 bases and J by 8 bases, with 17 bases between the two germline ends. CDR3 size: 14 residues. Germline lookup yields CDR1 DFQATT and CDR2 SNEGSKA (reference sequence). The Oncomine TCR Beta short-read assay sequenced DNA from cultured CD4+ T cells. Investigators obtained genomic DNA by extraction from cultured CD4+ T cells. TCRdb re-analysed the PCR reads in MiXCR, keeping a single row per CDR3 protein. The sample includes fewer than 14,000 distinct CDR3 sequences, roughly 40% of them seen just once. Stated treatment: approximately 11-day PBMC culture with coronavirus spike peptide pools or control peptides (ViraFEST assay). First, ViraFEST expanded antigen-specific T cells with peptide pools, and next it sequenced the TCRs. Concerning this clonotype: The antigen is undetermined.

This clonotype originated in a human donor who had recovered from COVID-19. The rearrangement uses TRBV20-1 and TRBJ1-4, with D possibly TRBD1 on 6 matching bases. Sequencing used CD4+ T cells from blood, cultured in vitro, obtained after SARS-CoV-2 vaccination. CDR3 in DNA: TGCAGTGCTATACAAGGAGGTCAGGGGGAAAAACTGTTTTTT. Translated, it gives CSAIQGGQGEKLFF.